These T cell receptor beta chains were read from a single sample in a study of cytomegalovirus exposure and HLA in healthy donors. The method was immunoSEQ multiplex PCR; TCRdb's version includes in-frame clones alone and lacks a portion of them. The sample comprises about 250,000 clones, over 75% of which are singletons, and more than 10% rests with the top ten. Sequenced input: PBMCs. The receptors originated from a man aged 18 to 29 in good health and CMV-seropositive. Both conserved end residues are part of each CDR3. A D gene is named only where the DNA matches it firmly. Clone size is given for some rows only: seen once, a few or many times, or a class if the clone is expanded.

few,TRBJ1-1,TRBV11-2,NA,TGTGCCAGCAGCTTATCTCATAACTTGAACACTGAAGCTTTCTTT,CASSLSHNLNTEAFF
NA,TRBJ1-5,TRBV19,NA,TGTGCCAGTAGTACCTCGCACAGCTGGGGGCATCAGCCCCAGCATTTT,CASSTSHSWGHQPQHF
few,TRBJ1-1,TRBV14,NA,TGTGCCAGCAGCCCCGATCGGACCAAGAGTGGAAACACTGAAGCTTTCTTT,CASSPDRTKSGNTEAFF
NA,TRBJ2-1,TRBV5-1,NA,TGCGCCAGCAGCCCTCAAGGCGGGCCCAATGAGCAGTTCTTC,CASSPQGGPNEQFF
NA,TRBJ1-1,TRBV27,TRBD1,TGTGCCAGCAGTTGGGGACAGTCGAACACTGAAGCTTTCTTT,CASSWGQSNTEAFF
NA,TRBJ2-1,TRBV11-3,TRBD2,TGTGCCAGCAGCTTAGGCGGGAGGGCCTCCTACAATGAGCAGTTCTTC,CASSLGGRASYNEQFF
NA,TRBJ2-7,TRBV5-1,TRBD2,TGCGCCAGCAGCTTGGTAGCGGGGGGGACCTACGAGCAGTACTTC,CASSLVAGGTYEQYF
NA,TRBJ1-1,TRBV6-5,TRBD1,TGTGCCAGCAGTTACTCTCTCCGGACAGGGAACACTGAAGCTTTCTTT,CASSYSLRTGNTEAFF
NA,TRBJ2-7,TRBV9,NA,TGTGCCAGCAGCGTAGAGGGCTCCTACGAGCAGTACTTC,CASSVEGSYEQYF
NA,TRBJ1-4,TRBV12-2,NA,TGTGCAAGTCGCCGTGGGGGAAAACTGTTTTTT,CASRRGGKLFF
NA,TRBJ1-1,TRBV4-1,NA,TGCGCCAGCAGCCAGGACACCGGGACCCGAGGAGGTGAAGCTTTCTTT,CASSQDTGTRGGEAFF
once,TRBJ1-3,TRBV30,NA,TGTGCCTGGAGGCAAAGGGGGGCCGACTCTGGAAACACCATATATTTT,CAWRQRGADSGNTIYF
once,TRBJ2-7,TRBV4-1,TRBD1,TGCGCCAGCAGCCAAGATTCTATCGGGACAGGGGTTTACGAGCAGTACTTC,CASSQDSIGTGVYEQYF
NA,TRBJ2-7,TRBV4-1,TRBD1,TGCGCCAGCAGCCAAGAAGTCCGGGACAGGCCCTCCTACGAGCAGTACTTC,CASSQEVRDRPSYEQYF
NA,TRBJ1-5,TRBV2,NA,TGTGCCAGCAGTGAGCAAGGCAATCAGCCCCAGCATTTT,CASSEQGNQPQHF
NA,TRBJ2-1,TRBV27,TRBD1,TGTGCCAGCAGTGGGGACAGCCTCTCCTACAATGAGCAGTTCTTC,CASSGDSLSYNEQFF
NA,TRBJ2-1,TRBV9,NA,TGTGCCAGCAGCCCGGGCCTTAATGAGCAGTTCTTC,CASSPGLNEQFF
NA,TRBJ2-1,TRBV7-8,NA,TGTGCCAGCAGCCCGAGACAGGGCGGGAGGACCCATGAGCAGTTCTTC,CASSPRQGGRTHEQFF
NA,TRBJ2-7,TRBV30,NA,TGTGCCTGGAGTGTACGAGGGAGATTGTACGAGCAGTACTTC,CAWSVRGRLYEQYF
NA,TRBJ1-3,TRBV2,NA,TGTGCCAGCAGTCAAGAGGGAAACACCATATATTTT,CASSQEGNTIYF
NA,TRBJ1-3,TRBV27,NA,TGTGCCAGCAGACAATACTCTGGAAACACCATATATTTT,CASRQYSGNTIYF
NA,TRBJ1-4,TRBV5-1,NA,TGCGCCAGCAGCTTTGACAACCAGAATGAAAAACTGTTTTTT,CASSFDNQNEKLFF
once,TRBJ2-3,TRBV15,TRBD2,TGTGCCACCAGCGAAATAGACCTATGGCGGGAGACAGATACGCAGTATTTT,CATSEIDLWRETDTQYF
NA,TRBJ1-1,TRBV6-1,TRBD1,TGTGCCAGCGGGGTACAGGGGGCAATGGGCACTGAAGCTTTCTTT,CASGVQGAMGTEAFF
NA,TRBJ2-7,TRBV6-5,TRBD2,TGTGCCAGCAGTTCCGGCGGACTAGCGGGAGTCTACGAGCAGTACTTC,CASSSGGLAGVYEQYF
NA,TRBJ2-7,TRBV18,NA,TGTGCCAGCTCACCACAGACAGGTCAAACCTACGAGCAGTACTTC,CASSPQTGQTYEQYF
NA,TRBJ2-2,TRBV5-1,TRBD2,TGCGCCAGCAGCGCAAATGCGGGAGGGAACCTTTCTGGGGAGCTGTTTTTT,CASSANAGGNLSGELFF
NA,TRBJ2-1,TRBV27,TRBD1,TGTGCCAGCACCCCAGGGACAGGGGGCTACAATGAGCAGTTCTTC,CASTPGTGGYNEQFF
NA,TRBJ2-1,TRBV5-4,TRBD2,TGTGCCAGCAGCCGGGGACTAGAAGGGAGTAATGAGCAGTTCTTC,CASSRGLEGSNEQFF
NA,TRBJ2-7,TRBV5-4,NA,TGTGCCAGCAGCTTTGTGGGCCAAATCGAGCAGTACTTC,CASSFVGQIEQYF
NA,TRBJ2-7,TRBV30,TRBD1,TGTGCCTGGAGTGTACCCGGCAGGGGGTGGGGGCAGTACTTC,CAWSVPGRGWGQYF
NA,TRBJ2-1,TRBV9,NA,TGTGCCAGCAGCGCCTTGGGGCCCCAAGGCTCCTACAATGAGCAGTTCTTC,CASSALGPQGSYNEQFF
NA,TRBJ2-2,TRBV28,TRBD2,TGTGCCAGCATTCGAGCGGGAAGGAACACCGGGGAGCTGTTTTTT,CASIRAGRNTGELFF
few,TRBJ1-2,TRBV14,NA,TGTGCCAGCAGCCAAGCGGGGATACGGGGCTACACCTTC,CASSQAGIRGYTF
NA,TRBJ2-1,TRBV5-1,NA,TGCGCCAGCAGCTTGGGAACCGCTAGCTCGGGCAATGAGCAGTTCTTC,CASSLGTASSGNEQFF
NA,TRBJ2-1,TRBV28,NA,TGTGCCAGCAGTCCCCACAGGGTGAATGAGCAGTTCTTC,CASSPHRVNEQFF
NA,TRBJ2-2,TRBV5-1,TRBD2,TGCGCCAGCAGCCCCTCCTCCAGACTAGCGGGAGTTGGGACCGGGGAGCTGTTTTTT,CASSPSSRLAGVGTGELFF
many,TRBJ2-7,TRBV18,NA,TGTGCCAGCTCACAACTAGGACTCCTCTACGAGCAGTACTTC,CASSQLGLLYEQYF
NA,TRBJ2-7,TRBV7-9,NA,TGTGCCAGCAGCCCTAGGGGAGGGGGATCGGCGGAGCAGTACTTC,CASSPRGGGSAEQYF
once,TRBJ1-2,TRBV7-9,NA,TGTGCCAGCAGCTTAGGTAGAGCGACAGCGGATTATGGCTACACCTTC,CASSLGRATADYGYTF
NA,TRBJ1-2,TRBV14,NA,TGTGCCAGCAGTCGGTACGGCGTCTTGGGCGACGGCTACACCTTC,CASSRYGVLGDGYTF
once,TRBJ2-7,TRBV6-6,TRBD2,TGTGCCAGCAGTTACCTAGGGACTAGCGGCTACGAGCAGTACTTC,CASSYLGTSGYEQYF